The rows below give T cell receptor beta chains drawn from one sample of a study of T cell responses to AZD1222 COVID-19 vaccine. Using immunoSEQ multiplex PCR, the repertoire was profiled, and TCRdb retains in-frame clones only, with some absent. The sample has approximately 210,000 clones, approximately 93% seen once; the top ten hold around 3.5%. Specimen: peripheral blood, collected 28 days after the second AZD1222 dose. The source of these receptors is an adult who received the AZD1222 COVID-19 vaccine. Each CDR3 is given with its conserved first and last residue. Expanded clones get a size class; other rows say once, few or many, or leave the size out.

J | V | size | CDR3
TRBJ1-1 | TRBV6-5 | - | CASSYRGTPTAFF
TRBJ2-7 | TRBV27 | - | CASSQPWAGGNYEQYF
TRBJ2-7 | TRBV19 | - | CASSSGTGLSYEQYF
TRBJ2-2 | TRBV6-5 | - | CASSRGTLNTGELFF
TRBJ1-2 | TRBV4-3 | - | CASSQGYAGDVNNYGYTF
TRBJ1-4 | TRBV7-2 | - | CASSLAGTGAEKLFF
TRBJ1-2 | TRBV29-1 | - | CSVSLPGLGGYTF
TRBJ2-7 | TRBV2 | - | CASSGGNGRYEQYF
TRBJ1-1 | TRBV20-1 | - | CSAREETEAFF
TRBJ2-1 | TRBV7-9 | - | CASSPGAASFNEQFF
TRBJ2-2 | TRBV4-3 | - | CASSQSSFGVGELFF
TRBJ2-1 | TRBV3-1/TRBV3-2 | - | CASSHRAGTVYNEQFF
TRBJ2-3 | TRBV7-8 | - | CASSLEGQPADTQYF
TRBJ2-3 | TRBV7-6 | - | CASSLAKRDTQYF
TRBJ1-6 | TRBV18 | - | CASSPFPGTGNSPLHF
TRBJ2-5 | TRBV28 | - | CASRRLAGGQETQYF
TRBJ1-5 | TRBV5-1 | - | CASSLAGGGQPQHF
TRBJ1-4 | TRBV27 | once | CASSSALGGDNEKLFF
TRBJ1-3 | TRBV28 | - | CASSLYLGGRSGNTIYF
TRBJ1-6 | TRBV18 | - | CASSPSGYNSPLHF
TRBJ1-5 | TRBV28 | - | CASRSRGNQPQHF
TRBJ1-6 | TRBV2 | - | CASSEQSSVRYSPLHF
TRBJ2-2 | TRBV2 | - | CASSLSTSRGTGELFF
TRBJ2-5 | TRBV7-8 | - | CASSFRTGRQETQYF
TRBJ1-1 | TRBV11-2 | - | CASSFTAGGGWTEAFF
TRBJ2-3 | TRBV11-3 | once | CASGRDRSTDTQYF
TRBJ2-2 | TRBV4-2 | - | CASSQEITGELFF
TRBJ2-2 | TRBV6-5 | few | CASNLAGEGAGELFF
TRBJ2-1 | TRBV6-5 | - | CASSSGNSYNEQFF
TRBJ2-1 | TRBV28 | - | CASSSTGTSGLGEQFF
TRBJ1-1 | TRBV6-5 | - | CASSRERGLEAFF
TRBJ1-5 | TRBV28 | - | CASSLWGSNQPQHF
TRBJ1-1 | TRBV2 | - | CASSGPGGLFTEAFF
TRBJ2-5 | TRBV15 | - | CATSRAAGDSIETQYF
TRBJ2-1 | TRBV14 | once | CASSQEVASGRGEQFF
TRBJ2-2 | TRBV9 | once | CASSPSLGTGELFF
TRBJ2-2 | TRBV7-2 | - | CASSLASGTSVNTGELFF
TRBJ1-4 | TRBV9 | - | CASSSRTGFNEKLFF
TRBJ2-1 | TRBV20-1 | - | CSASQEEEQFF
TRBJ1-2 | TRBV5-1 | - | CASSSTGDGYGYTF
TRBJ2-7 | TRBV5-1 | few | CASSLGGQGSYEQYF
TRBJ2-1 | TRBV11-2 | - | CASSLFASGAPGNEQFF
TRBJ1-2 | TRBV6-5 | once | CASSFGQGIGYGYTF
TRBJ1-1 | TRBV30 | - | CAWSRGVWDTEAFF
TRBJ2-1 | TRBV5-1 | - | CASSLGSAGGNEQFF
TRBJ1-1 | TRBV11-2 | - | CASSFWEESTEAFF
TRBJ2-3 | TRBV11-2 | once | CASSLSQRTSGSQGDTQYF
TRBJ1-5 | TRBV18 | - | CASSSYRESSNQPQHF
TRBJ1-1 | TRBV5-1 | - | CASSADTGANTEAFF
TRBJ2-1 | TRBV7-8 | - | CASRPGGAGAPREQFF
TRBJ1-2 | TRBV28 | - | CASTRDSANYGYTF
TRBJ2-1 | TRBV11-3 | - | CASSLLGPNEQFF
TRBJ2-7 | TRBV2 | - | CAGKGTFYEQYF
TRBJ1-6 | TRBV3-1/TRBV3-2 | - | CASTQYQGNSPLHF
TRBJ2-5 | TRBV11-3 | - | CASSLEGTSGKRETQYF